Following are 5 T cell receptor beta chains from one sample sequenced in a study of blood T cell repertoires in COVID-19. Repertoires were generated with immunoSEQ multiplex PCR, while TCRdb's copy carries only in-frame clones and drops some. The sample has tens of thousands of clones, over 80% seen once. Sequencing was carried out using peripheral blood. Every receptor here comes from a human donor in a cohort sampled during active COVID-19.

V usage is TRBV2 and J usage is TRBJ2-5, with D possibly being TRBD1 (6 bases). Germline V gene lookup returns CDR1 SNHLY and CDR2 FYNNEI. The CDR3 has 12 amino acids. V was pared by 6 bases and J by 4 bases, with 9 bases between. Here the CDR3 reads CASSRGGETQYF. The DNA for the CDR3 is TGTGCCAGCAGCCGAGGGGGAGAGACCCAGTACTTC.

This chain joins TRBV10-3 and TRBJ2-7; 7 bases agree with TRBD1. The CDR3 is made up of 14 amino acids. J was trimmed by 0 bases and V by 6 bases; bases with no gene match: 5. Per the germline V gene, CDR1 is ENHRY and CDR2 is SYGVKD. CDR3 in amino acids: CAISPGTVSYEQYF. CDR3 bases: TGTGCCATCAGCCCCGGGACAGTCTCCTACGAGCAGTACTTC.

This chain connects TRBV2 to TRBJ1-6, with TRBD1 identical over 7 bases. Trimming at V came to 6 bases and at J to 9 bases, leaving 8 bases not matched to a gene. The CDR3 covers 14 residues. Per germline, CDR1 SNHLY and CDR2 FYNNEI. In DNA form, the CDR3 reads TGTGCCAGCAGAACAACAGGGGTCGGTTCACCCCTCCACTTT. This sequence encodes CASRTTGVGSPLHF.

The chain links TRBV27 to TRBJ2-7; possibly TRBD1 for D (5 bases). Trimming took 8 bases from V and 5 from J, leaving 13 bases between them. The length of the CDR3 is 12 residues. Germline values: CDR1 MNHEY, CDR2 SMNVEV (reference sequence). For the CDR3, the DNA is TGTGCCAGCCGAACAGGTTCTGACGAGCAGTACTTC. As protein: CASRTGSDEQYF.

The CDR3 DNA reads TGTGCCAGCAGCCAAACGAGGGCAGGCGATACGCAGTATTTT. Its protein product is CASSQTRAGDTQYF. This chain links TRBV3-1 (or the pseudogene TRBV3-2) with TRBJ2-3, with D tentatively TRBD2 (5 bases). V was cut by 2 bases and J by 6 bases, with 12 bases left in between. The CDR3 extends over 14 amino acids. Germline V gives CDR1 LGHDT, CDR2 YNNKEL (reference sequence).